Listed below are T cell receptor beta chains from one sample, sequenced in a study of control samples from healthy donors and cancer patients. Sequencing used immunoSEQ multiplex PCR; TCRdb keeps in-frame clones, though not all of them. The sample has around 89,000 clones; around 80% are singletons. The sequencing sample was made of blood. The receptors originated from a woman in her sixties in good health. The CDR3 runs from the conserved cysteine through the conserved F or W. A D gene is named only where the DNA matches it firmly. Only part of the rows carry a size: once, few, many, or a class if the clone is expanded.

TRBV29-1	-	TRBJ1-2	-	CSVDFSGREQGLGYTF	TGCAGCGTTGATTTTTCGGGAAGGGAGCAGGGGCTTGGCTACACCTTC
TRBV7-6	-	TRBJ1-2	TRBD1	CASSLNRGSGGYTF	TGTGCCAGCAGCTTAAACAGGGGAAGTGGTGGCTACACCTTC
TRBV14	-	TRBJ2-1	-	CASKTREVNNEQFF	TGTGCCAGTAAAACTAGAGAGGTCAACAATGAGCAGTTCTTC
TRBV15	-	TRBJ1-2	-	CATSRSLGGFYGYTF	TGTGCCACCAGCAGGTCTCTCGGGGGATTCTATGGCTACACCTTC
TRBV18	-	TRBJ1-2	-	CASSRGLSDSNYGYTF	TGTGCCAGCTCACGAGGACTTTCGGACAGTAACTATGGCTACACCTTC
TRBV6-5	-	TRBJ2-6	-	CASSLEGAGANVLTF	TGTGCCAGCAGTCTGGAGGGGGCTGGGGCCAACGTCCTGACTTTC
TRBV18	-	TRBJ2-7	-	CASSRNRGQRGGNEQYF	TGTGCCAGCTCCAGAAATCGGGGACAGCGGGGAGGGAACGAGCAGTACTTC
TRBV20-1	-	TRBJ1-1	-	CSAPRFEAFF	TGCAGTGCGCCACGATTTGAAGCTTTCTTT
TRBV15	-	TRBJ2-4	TRBD2	CATSRVPGTSLGNIQYF	TGTGCCACCAGCAGAGTACCCGGGACTAGCTTAGGAAACATTCAGTACTTC
TRBV12-3/TRBV12-4	-	TRBJ2-7	-	CASSLSGDYEQYF	TGTGCCAGCAGTTTAAGTGGCGACTACGAGCAGTACTTC
TRBV27	-	TRBJ1-6	TRBD1	CASSFYRQGYPLHF	TGTGCCAGCAGTTTCTACCGACAGGGCTACCCCCTCCACTTT
TRBV4-2	-	TRBJ2-1	-	CASSQDPNEQFF	TGTGCCAGCAGCCAAGACCCCAATGAGCAGTTCTTC
TRBV18	-	TRBJ2-5	-	CASSRGQLEGETQYF	TGTGCCAGCTCACGTGGACAACTAGAGGGGGAGACCCAGTACTTC
TRBV29-1	-	TRBJ2-5	-	CSVEPLEVETQYF	TGCAGCGTTGAACCCTTAGAGGTGGAGACCCAGTACTTC
TRBV2	few	TRBJ1-6	TRBD1	CASRERFIRTGGNSPLHF	TGTGCCAGCAGAGAAAGATTCATCCGGACAGGGGGCAATTCACCCCTCCACTTT
TRBV11-2	-	TRBJ2-7	-	CASSLVFREQYF	TGTGCCAGCAGCTTAGTTTTCCGCGAGCAGTACTTC
TRBV6-5	few	TRBJ2-1	TRBD2	CATEGLADYNEQFF	TGTGCCACTGAGGGACTAGCAGATTACAATGAGCAGTTCTTC
TRBV27	-	TRBJ2-1	TRBD2	CASSLAGVSYNEQFF	TGTGCCAGCAGCTTAGCGGGGGTTTCCTACAATGAGCAGTTCTTC
TRBV2	-	TRBJ2-7	-	CASSDRSAYEQYF	TGTGCCAGCAGTGATCGGTCAGCCTACGAGCAGTACTTC
TRBV19	once	TRBJ2-2	-	CASSIDRTGTTGELFF	TGTGCCAGTAGTATAGATAGAACCGGGACCACCGGGGAGCTGTTTTTT
TRBV11-2	-	TRBJ1-2	TRBD1	CASTKGQGTYGYTF	TGTGCCAGCACCAAAGGACAGGGGACCTATGGCTACACCTTC
TRBV18	-	TRBJ1-4	-	CASSLDGHNEKLFF	TGTGCCAGCTCCCTCGACGGTCATAATGAAAAACTGTTTTTT
TRBV5-6	-	TRBJ1-5	TRBD1	CASSLVGQGGQPQHF	TGTGCCAGCAGCTTGGTGGGACAGGGAGGTCAGCCCCAGCATTTT
TRBV24-1	-	TRBJ2-1	TRBD1	CATSDPDRGNEQFF	TGTGCCACCAGTGATCCCGACAGGGGCAATGAGCAGTTCTTC
TRBV25-1	-	TRBJ1-4	-	CASSVGQGREKLFF	TGTGCCAGCAGTGTCGGCCAGGGAAGGGAAAAACTGTTTTTT
TRBV2	-	TRBJ1-3	-	CATAEEANRHSGNTIYF	TGTGCCACCGCGGAGGAGGCGAACCGCCACTCTGGAAACACCATATATTTT
TRBV28	-	TRBJ2-7	-	CASRSHYEQYF	TGTGCCAGCAGATCGCACTACGAGCAGTACTTC